Reported below is one T cell receptor beta chain. The antigen it binds to is not known. No much larger clone is present one base from it, and per-base qualities are unavailable. The data originate from a study of technical replicates of blood from a few donors (dated by TCRdb to about 2017). For CDR1 and CDR2, the germline V gene lists SQVTM and ANQGSEA. The CDR3 starts with the cysteine, ends with the phenylalanine, and has 15 residues. The sequence is cut down to CDR3 DNA, 45 bases in frame from base 1. V and J lose 0 bases and 7 bases, and a span of 15 bases separates them. The library was obtained by the immunoSEQ multiplex PCR assay. This immuneACCESS table, as held by TCRdb, lists in-frame sequences with V and J called but not all clones. Of the missing ones, under half trace to an unresolved V gene in checked studies; the others have no known cause. The sample includes more than 65,000 clones, with approximately 92% observed a single time. The ten most abundant clones make up roughly 0.39% of the sample.

The sample consisted of T cells isolated from PBMCs. The chain joins TRBV29-1 to TRBJ1-4; a weak D assignment points to TRBD1 (6 bases agree). The source of this sequence is a human donor in good health. The CDR3 reads CSVEDPGASFEKLFF. The nucleotides are TGCAGCGTTGAAGATCCAGGGGCTAGTTTTGAAAAACTGTTTTTT.